The 30 T cell receptor beta chains below were found in one sample sequenced in a study of cytomegalovirus exposure and HLA in healthy donors. The PCR ran on 60 Vbeta and 13 Jbeta primers. Assay used: immunoSEQ multiplex PCR; TCRdb lists only in-frame clones, some missing. This repertoire shows 110,000 to 150,000 clones, about 79% found once; its top ten account for 2.5% to 3.5%. The sample taken for sequencing was PBMCs. All receptors derive from a male donor in good health and CMV-seronegative.

This chain connects TRBV29-1 to TRBJ1-2; D gene uncertain. CDR3 length: 13 residues. V lost 7 bases and J lost 4, with 16 bases in between. Germline V CDR1 and CDR2: SQVTM, ANQGSEA. CDR3 region: CSGSNREGYGYTF. In nucleotides, the CDR3 is TGCAGCGGTTCAAATAGGGAGGGCTATGGCTACACCTTC.

This clone appeared a few times. The gene calls are TRBV5-1 and TRBJ2-7; 8 bases are shared with TRBD1. The CDR3 is 14 amino acids. Germline V lookup: CDR1 SGHRS, CDR2 YFSETQ. V trimming: 0 bases; J trimming: 5 bases; junction bases outside the gene matches: 4. The CDR3 coding sequence is TGCGCCAGCAGCTTGGCGCAGGGGGCGAACGAGCAGTACTTC. This codes for CASSLAQGANEQYF. Looking up the rest from reference TRBV5-1 and TRBJ2-7 gives the full variable domain: KAGVTQTPRYLIKTRGQQVTLSCSPISGHRSVSWYQQTPGQGLQFLFEYFSETQRNKGNFPGRFSGRQFSNSRSEMNVSTLELGDSALYLCASSLAQGANEQYFGPGTRLTVT.

The chain uses TRBV7-2 and TRBJ1-5; D not certain. The CDR3 has 14 amino acids. The V end lost 5 bases, the J end lost 0 bases, and 8 bases lay between the germline ends. CDR1 and CDR2 from the germline V gene are SGHTA and FQGNSA. The CDR3 reads CASSPGFSNQPQHF. In nucleotides, the CDR3 is TGTGCCAGCAGCCCCGGTTTTAGCAATCAGCCCCAGCATTTT.

This chain joins TRBV18 and TRBJ1-1; D may be TRBD1 (5 bases). Trimming pared 0 bases from V and 3 bases from J, leaving 8 bases between. The CDR3 contains 14 residues. Germline V gene data show CDR1 as KGHSH and CDR2 as LQKENI. This chain's CDR3 is CASSPPTAHTEAFF. The CDR3 DNA follows: TGTGCCAGCTCACCACCGACAGCGCACACTGAAGCTTTCTTT. Complete variable domain (other parts from reference TRBV18 and TRBJ1-1): NAGVMQNPRHLVRRRGQEARLRCSPMKGHSHVYWYRQLPEEGLKFMVYLQKENIIDESGMPKERFSAEFPKEGPSILRIQQVVRGDSAAYFCASSPPTAHTEAFFGQGTRLTVV.

This clone was seen more than once but under ten times. The chain is built from TRBV4-2 and TRBJ1-4, with TRBD1 identical over 8 bases. V trimming: 1 base; J trimming: 4 bases; junction bases outside the gene matches: 2. The CDR3 length is 15 residues. CDR1 and CDR2 from the germline V gene are LGHNA and YNFKEQ. CDR3 DNA: TGTGCCAGCAGCCAAGGGGACAGGAATAATGAAAAACTGTTTTTT. It specifies CASSQGDRNNEKLFF.

The gene calls are TRBV30 and TRBJ2-1, with a tentative D call TRBD1 (6 bases). V was trimmed by 5 bases and J by 4 bases, leaving 12 bases between them. Germline values: CDR1 GTSNPN, CDR2 SVGIG (reference sequence). CDR3 size: 13 residues. The CDR3 coding sequence is TGTGCCTGGCAGGGGCCGAAATACAATGAGCAGTTCTTC. Translating it yields CAWQGPKYNEQFF.

This chain joins TRBV19 and TRBJ2-3, with 8 bases identical to TRBD2. CDR1 and CDR2 (germline): LNHDA, SQIVND (reference sequence). Trimming cost V 4 bases and J 1 base; bases outside gene matches: 7. The CDR3 spans 16 residues. The CDR3 bases are TGTGCCAGTAGTAACCCTTGGCGGGGGGGCACAGATACGCAGTATTTT. This encodes CASSNPWRGGTDTQYF.

This clone appeared once. V usage is TRBV27 and J usage is TRBJ2-7; a possible D gene is TRBD1 (6 bases). This CDR3 is built from 12 residues. Deletions cut 3 bases from V and 6 bases from J, with 9 bases between. Germline loops: CDR1 MNHEY, CDR2 SMNVEV (reference sequence). CDR3 nucleotides: TGTGCCAGCAGTTTTACAGGGCTCGAGCAGTACTTC. Its protein is CASSFTGLEQYF.

This clone showed up just a few times. V and J are TRBV9 and TRBJ1-4, with TRBD1 matching over 10 bases. This CDR3 contains 20 residues. The ends lost 0 bases at V and 4 bases at J; junction bases unmatched: 15. Germline CDR1 is SGDLS and CDR2 is YYNGEE. The DNA of the CDR3 is TGTGCCAGCAGCGTAGGGGTCGAGACAGGGGGCCGCCGTCTTAATGAAAAACTGTTTTTT. The encoded protein is CASSVGVETGGRRLNEKLFF.

The V call is TRBV7-8, the J call TRBJ2-5; D is perhaps TRBD2 (6 bases). TRBJ2-7 explains the end of the DNA better; the J call may be wrong. The V gene's germline CDR1 is SGHVS and CDR2 FQNEAQ. This CDR3 has 13 amino acids. CDR3 sequence (DNA): TGTGCCAGCAGCCCCGTGACGGGGGACGAGCAGTACTTC. Translating gives CASSPVTGDEQYF.

The gene calls are TRBV13 and TRBJ1-5, with D perhaps TRBD1 (5 bases). Germline V gives CDR1 PRHDT, CDR2 FYEKMQ (reference sequence). The CDR3 is 14 amino acids. The V end was cut by 5 bases, the J end by 0 bases, with 8 bases between. Here the CDR3 DNA reads TGTGCCAGCAGCCCGGGACTTAGCAATCAGCCCCAGCATTTT. Amino acids: CASSPGLSNQPQHF. Drawing the rest from reference TRBV13 and TRBJ1-5, the complete variable domain is AAGVIQSPRHLIKEKRETATLKCYPIPRHDTVYWYQQGPGQDPQFLISFYEKMQSDKGSIPDRFSAQQFSDYHSELNMSSLELGDSALYFCASSPGLSNQPQHFGDGTRLSIL.

This clone showed up just a few times. The rearrangement links TRBV7-6 to TRBJ1-1; 9 bases agree with TRBD1. The CDR3 loop spans 15 amino acids. Trimming took 1 base from V and 4 from J; bases not matched to a gene: 4. Germline V CDR1 and CDR2: SGHVS, FNYEAQ. In DNA form, the CDR3 reads TGTGCCAGCAGCTTAGAGGACAGGGGTGCCACTGAAGCTTTCTTT. Protein: CASSLEDRGATEAFF.

The V call is TRBV4-2, the J call TRBJ2-1, with 7 bases fitting TRBD1. Trimming took 5 bases from V and 1 from J; bases not matched to a gene: 14. The V gene's germline CDR1 is LGHNA and CDR2 YNFKEQ. CDR3 size: 18 residues. The CDR3 DNA reads as TGTGCCAGCAGCACAGGGGATAACCGAGGCGAATCCTACAATGAGCAGTTCTTC. The encoded protein is CASSTGDNRGESYNEQFF.

This chain connects TRBV5-4 to TRBJ1-1; 9 positions match TRBD1. The CDR3 spans 15 residues. Germline lookup yields CDR1 SGHNT and CDR2 YYREEE (reference sequence). V lost 3 bases, J lost 0 bases, and 3 bases stayed unmatched. The CDR3 bases are TGTGCCAGCAGCTCCGGGGACAGGGTGAACACTGAAGCTTTCTTT. It encodes CASSSGDRVNTEAFF.

This chain connects TRBV6-5 to TRBJ2-7, with 7 nucleotides matching TRBD2. CDR1 is MNHEY, CDR2 SVGAGI, per germline. The V and J ends lost 5 bases and 0 bases, in that order; junction bases with no gene match: 7. There are 15 residues in the CDR3. CDR3 protein: CASSTWGGASYEQYF. DNA for the CDR3: TGTGCCAGCAGTACCTGGGGAGGGGCCTCCTACGAGCAGTACTTC.

The chain employs TRBV7-9 and TRBJ1-1, with 10 nucleotides matching TRBD1. V was clipped by 5 bases and J by 5 bases; unmatched bases: 8. Germline loops: CDR1 SEHNR, CDR2 FQNEAQ (reference sequence). The CDR3 has 15 residues. The CDR3 DNA reads TGTGCCAGCAGCCGAGACAGGGGGCGTTTAACTGAAGCTTTCTTT. Translating gives CASSRDRGRLTEAFF. The full variable domain, its missing parts supplied by reference TRBV7-9 and TRBJ1-1, is DTGVSQNPRHKITKRGQNVTFRCDPISEHNRLYWYRQTLGQGPEFLTYFQNEAQLEKSRLLSDRFSAERPKGSFSTLEIQRTEQGDSAMYLCASSRDRGRLTEAFFGQGTRLTVV.

The chain combines TRBV29-1 with TRBJ2-3, with D maybe TRBD2 (5 bases). Germline values: CDR1 SQVTM, CDR2 ANQGSEA. Trimming shortened V by 3 bases and J by 5 bases, and 12 bases separated the two germline ends. The CDR3 is 13 residues long. CDR3 DNA sequence: TGCAGCGTTGAGGGTAGCGAGGGAGATACGCAGTATTTT. It codes for CSVEGSEGDTQYF.

The V call is TRBV7-6, the J call TRBJ2-1, with D tentatively TRBD2 (6 bases). The CDR3 length is 16 residues. Germline V gives CDR1 SGHVS, CDR2 FNYEAQ. With 1 base removed from V and 0 bases from J, the gap between germline ends came to 10 bases. CDR3 region: CASSLVAGSSYNEQFF. CDR3 coding DNA: TGTGCCAGCAGCTTAGTGGCGGGGTCCTCCTACAATGAGCAGTTCTTC.

The rearrangement links TRBV29-1 to TRBJ1-2; D unclear. CDR3 length: 11 amino acids. The V gene lost 4 bases and the J gene lost 5 bases, with 8 bases spanning the gap. Germline V gene lookup returns CDR1 SQVTM and CDR2 ANQGSEA. The CDR3 coding sequence is TGCAGCGTTGGTACAGAGTATGGCTACACCTTC. Translating it yields CSVGTEYGYTF.

V gene TRBV11-3 combines with J gene TRBJ1-1; 7 bases agree with TRBD1. This CDR3 has 13 amino acids. CDR1 is SGHNT and CDR2 is YENEEA in the germline V gene. J lost 11 bases, V lost 5 bases, and 11 bases had no gene match. For the CDR3, the DNA is TGTGCCAGCAGCCAACGACAGGGTGGCCAGGCTTTCTTT. Its translation is CASSQRQGGQAFF. Combining the CDR3 with reference TRBV11-3 and TRBJ1-1 gives the whole variable domain EAGVVQSPRYKIIEKKQPVAFWCNPISGHNTLYWYLQNLGQGPELLIRYENEEAVDDSQLPKDRFSAERLKGVDSTLKIQPAELGDSAVYLCASSQRQGGQAFFGQGTRLTVV.

This clone appeared once. The V call is TRBV5-5, the J call TRBJ2-7, with D possibly TRBD2 on 6 matching bases. This CDR3 comprises 15 residues. Germline assignment: CDR1 SGHKS and CDR2 YYEKEE (reference sequence). V gave up 2 bases and J gave up 2 bases, with 14 bases separating them. The CDR3 DNA is TGTGCCAGCAGCTTTTCGCCAGGCGGGGCCTACGAGCAGTACTTC. The encoded protein is CASSFSPGGAYEQYF.

CDR3 loop: CASSPWVAGSSYNEQFF. The CDR3 region has the DNA TGCGCCAGCAGCCCTTGGGTAGCGGGAAGCTCCTACAATGAGCAGTTCTTC. The rearrangement joins TRBV4-1 to TRBJ2-1; TRBD2 matches 8 bases. CDR1 and CDR2 from the germline V gene are MGHRA and YSYEKL. J gave up 0 bases and V 4 bases, and 8 bases lay outside the gene matches. The CDR3 length is 17 residues.

A word on this clone: A junction boundary mismatches the germline segment, possibly from a read error. This chain uses TRBV4-1 with TRBJ2-3, with a weak D call TRBD2 (6 bases). Germline V CDR1 and CDR2: MGHRA, YSYEKL. The CDR3 sequence is 11 residues long. The CDR3 protein is CASSHYLGLTF. The CDR3 region has the DNA TGCGCCAGCAGCCATTATCTGGGACTTACATTT.

This clone is a singleton in its sample. The chain combines TRBV19 with TRBJ2-1; D perhaps matches TRBD1 (5 bases). The V gene's germline CDR1 is LNHDA and CDR2 SQIVND (reference sequence). The ends were cut back, 7 bases at V and 0 bases at J, with 10 bases in the middle. The CDR3 spans 14 residues. CDR3 nucleotide sequence: TGTGCCAGTAAGTACAGGAGCTCCTACAATGAGCAGTTCTTC. Amino acids: CASKYRSSYNEQFF.

The chain carries TRBV6-1 and TRBJ1-3; D is unresolved. Trimming removed 7 bases at V and 12 bases at J, with 16 bases between. CDR3 length: 12 residues. Germline CDR1 MNHNS, CDR2 SASEGT. The CDR3 DNA follows: TGTGCCAGCACCCGAGGGAGGGCGATCATATATTTT. As protein: CASTRGRAIIYF.

The chain joins TRBV10-2 to TRBJ1-1; D not certain. The CDR3 totals 13 residues. Trimming pared 3 bases from V and 4 bases from J, leaving 9 bases between. The germline gives CDR1 WSHSY, CDR2 SAAADI. CDR3 sequence: CASSDRGFTEAFF. The CDR3 nucleotides are TGCGCCAGCAGTGATCGGGGATTCACTGAAGCTTTCTTT.

The table lists this clone with a count of one. The chain couples TRBV9 to TRBJ1-2; no clear D gene. Germline V CDR1 and CDR2: SGDLS, YYNGEE. V was shortened by 0 bases and J by 0 bases, with 6 bases between the two germline ends. The CDR3 length is 14 residues. The CDR3 region is CASSVDGANYGYTF. The CDR3 DNA reads as TGTGCCAGCAGCGTAGACGGTGCTAACTATGGCTACACCTTC.

This clone was observed once. This sequence joins TRBV5-1 and TRBJ1-1; 7 bases are a match to TRBD1. The junction had 3 bases not matched to a gene; V was cut back by 4 bases and J by 3 bases. This CDR3 has 13 residues. In germline, CDR1 is SGHRS, CDR2 YFSETQ. As DNA, the CDR3 is TGCGCCAGCAGCGCAGGGGGGTACACTGAAGCTTTCTTT. Encoded protein: CASSAGGYTEAFF.

The DNA of the CDR3 is TGTGCCAGCAGCTTGTACCCACCGGGAAACATTCAGTACTTC. It yields the protein CASSLYPPGNIQYF. V usage is TRBV5-6 and J usage is TRBJ2-4; D is unresolved. V lost 1 base, J lost 6 bases, and 11 bases lay in between. This CDR3 contains 14 residues. CDR1 is SGHDT, CDR2 YYEEEE, per germline.

This CDR3 is CASSPGLGNYEQYF. The CDR3 nucleotides read TGTGCCAGCAGTCCTGGACTTGGTAACTACGAGCAGTACTTC. This chain connects TRBV7-3 to TRBJ2-7; possible D gene TRBD2, 5 bases. The CDR3 is made up of 14 amino acids. CDR1 SGHTA and CDR2 FQGTGA come from the germline V gene. V was trimmed by 6 bases and J by 3 bases, leaving 15 bases between them.